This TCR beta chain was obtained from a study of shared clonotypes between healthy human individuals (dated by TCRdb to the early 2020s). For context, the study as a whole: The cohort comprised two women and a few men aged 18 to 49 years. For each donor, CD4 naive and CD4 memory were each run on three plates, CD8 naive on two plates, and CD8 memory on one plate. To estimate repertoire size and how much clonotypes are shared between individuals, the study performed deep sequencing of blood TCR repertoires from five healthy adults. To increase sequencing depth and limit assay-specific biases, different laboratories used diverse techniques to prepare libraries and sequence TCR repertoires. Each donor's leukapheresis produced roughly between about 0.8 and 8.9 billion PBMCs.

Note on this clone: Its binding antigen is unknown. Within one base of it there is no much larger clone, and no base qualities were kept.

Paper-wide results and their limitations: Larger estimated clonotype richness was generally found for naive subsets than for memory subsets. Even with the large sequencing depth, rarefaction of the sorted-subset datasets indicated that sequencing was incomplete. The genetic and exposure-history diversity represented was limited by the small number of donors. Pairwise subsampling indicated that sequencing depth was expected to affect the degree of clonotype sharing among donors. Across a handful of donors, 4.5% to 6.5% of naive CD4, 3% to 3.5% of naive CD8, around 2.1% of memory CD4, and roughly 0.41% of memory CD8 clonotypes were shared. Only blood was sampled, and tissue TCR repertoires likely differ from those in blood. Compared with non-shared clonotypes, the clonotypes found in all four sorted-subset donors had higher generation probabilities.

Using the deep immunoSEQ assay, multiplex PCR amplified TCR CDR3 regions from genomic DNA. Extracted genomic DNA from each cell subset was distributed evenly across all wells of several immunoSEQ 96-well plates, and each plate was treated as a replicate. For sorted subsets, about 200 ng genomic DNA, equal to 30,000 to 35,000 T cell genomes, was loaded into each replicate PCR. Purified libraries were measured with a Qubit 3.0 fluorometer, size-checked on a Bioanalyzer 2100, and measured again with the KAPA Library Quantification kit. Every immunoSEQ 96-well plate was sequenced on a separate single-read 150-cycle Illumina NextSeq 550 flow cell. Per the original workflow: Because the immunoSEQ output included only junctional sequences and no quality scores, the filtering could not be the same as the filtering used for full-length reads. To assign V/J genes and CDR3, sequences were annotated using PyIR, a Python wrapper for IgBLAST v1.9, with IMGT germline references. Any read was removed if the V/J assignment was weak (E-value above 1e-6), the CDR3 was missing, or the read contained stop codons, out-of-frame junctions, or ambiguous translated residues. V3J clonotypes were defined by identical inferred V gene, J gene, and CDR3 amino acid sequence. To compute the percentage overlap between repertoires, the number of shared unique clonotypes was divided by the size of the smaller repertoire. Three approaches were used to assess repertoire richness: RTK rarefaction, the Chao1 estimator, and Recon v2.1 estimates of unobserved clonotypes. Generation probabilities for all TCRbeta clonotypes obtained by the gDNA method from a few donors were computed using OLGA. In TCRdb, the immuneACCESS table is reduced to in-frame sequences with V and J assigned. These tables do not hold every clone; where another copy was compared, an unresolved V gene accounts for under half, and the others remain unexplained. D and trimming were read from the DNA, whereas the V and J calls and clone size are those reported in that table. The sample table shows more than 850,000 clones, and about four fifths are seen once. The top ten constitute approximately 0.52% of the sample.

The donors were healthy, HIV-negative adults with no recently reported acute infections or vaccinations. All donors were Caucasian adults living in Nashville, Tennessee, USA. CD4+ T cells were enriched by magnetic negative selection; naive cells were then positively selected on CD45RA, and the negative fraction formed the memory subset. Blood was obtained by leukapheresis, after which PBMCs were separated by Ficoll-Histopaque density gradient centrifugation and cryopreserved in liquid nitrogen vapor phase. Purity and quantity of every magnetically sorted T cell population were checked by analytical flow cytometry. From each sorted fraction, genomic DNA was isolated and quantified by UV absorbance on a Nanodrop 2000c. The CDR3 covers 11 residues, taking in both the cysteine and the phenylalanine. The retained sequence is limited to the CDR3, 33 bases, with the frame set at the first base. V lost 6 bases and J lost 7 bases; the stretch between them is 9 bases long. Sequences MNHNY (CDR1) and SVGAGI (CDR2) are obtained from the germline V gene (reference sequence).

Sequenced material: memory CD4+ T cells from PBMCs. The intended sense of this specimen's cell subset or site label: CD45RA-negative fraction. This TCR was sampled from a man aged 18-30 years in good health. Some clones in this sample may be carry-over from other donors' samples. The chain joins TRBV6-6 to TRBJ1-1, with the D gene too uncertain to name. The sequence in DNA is TGTGCCAGCAGAAGATCGAGTGAAGCTTTCTTT. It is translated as CASRRSSEAFF.